This T cell receptor (beta chain) was recovered during a study of blood T cell repertoires in COVID-19. Repertoires were generated with immunoSEQ multiplex PCR, while TCRdb's copy carries only in-frame clones and drops some. In the table there are about 160,000 clones, more than 65% of which are singletons. The origin of this receptor is a woman aged 55-69 years with COVID-19, enrolled during active disease. The sequenced material came from peripheral blood.

The CDR3 loop reads CASSATTGGLSYEQYF. In nucleotides, the CDR3 is TGCGCCAGCAGCGCTACGACAGGGGGGCTCTCCTACGAGCAGTACTTC. The rearrangement joins TRBV4-1 to TRBJ2-7, with TRBD1 matching 9 bases. Trimming took 5 bases from V and 0 from J; bases not matched to a gene: 8. CDR1 is MGHRA, CDR2 YSYEKL, per germline. The CDR3 has 16 amino acids.